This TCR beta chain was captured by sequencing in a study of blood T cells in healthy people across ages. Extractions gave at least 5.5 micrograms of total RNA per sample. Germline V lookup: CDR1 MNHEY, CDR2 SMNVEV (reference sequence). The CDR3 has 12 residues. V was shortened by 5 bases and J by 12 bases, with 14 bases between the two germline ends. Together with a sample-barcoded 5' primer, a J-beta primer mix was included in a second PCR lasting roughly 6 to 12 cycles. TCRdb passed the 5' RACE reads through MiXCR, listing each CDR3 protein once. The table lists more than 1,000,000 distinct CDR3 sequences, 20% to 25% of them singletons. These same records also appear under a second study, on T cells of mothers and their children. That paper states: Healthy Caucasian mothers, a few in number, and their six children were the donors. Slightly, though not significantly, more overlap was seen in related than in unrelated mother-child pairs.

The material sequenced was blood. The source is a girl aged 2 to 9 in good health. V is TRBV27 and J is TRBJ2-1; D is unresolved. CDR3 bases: TGTGCCAGCAGTGACGGACGGGCCAGGCAGTTCTTC. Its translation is CASSDGRARQFF.